This T cell receptor beta chain was sequenced for a study of T-cell reconstitution after alpha-beta-depleted transplantation in children. For TCRbeta, the library was prepared with unique molecular identifiers. In TCRdb, the PCR reads were re-called with MiXCR into one record per CDR3 protein. The table lists roughly 300,000 distinct CDR3 sequences, about 10% of them singletons. The sample holds a few counts of this clonotype. J was trimmed by 4 bases and V by 5 bases; bases with no gene match: 10. The CDR3 covers 15 residues. J is TRBJ1-1 and V is TRBV12-3 or TRBV12-4; TRBD1 aligns across 7 bases. Material: PBMCs from the stem cell graft donor, obtained from the stem cell graft. This TCR was recovered from a human donor who donated a stem cell graft to a child with SCID. This CDR3 reads CASSIRQGSGTEAFF. CDR3 sequence (DNA): TGTGCCAGCAGTATCCGACAGGGTTCGGGCACTGAAGCTTTCTTT.